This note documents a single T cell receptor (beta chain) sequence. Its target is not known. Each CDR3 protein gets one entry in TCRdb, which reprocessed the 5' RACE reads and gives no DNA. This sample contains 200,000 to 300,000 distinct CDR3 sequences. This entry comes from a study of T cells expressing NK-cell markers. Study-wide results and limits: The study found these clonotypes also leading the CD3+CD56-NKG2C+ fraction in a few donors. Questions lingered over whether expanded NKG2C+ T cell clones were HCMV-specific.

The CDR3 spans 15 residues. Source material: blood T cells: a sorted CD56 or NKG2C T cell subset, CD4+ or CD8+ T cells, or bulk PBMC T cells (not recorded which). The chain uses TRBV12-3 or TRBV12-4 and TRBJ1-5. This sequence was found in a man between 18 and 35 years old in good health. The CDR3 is CASSLRRSGNQPQHF.